Presented here are 14 T cell receptor beta chains from one specimen sequenced in a study of T-cell reconstitution after alpha-beta-depleted transplantation in children. As it was prepared, the TCRbeta library received unique molecular identifiers. Using its own MiXCR run on the PCR reads, TCRdb lists one record per CDR3 protein. The sample holds about 510,000 distinct CDR3 sequences, about an eighth seen once. Sequencing used PBMCs, mostly from graft donor cells, obtained 180 days after TCRalphabeta/CD19-depleted stem cell transplant. These receptors were taken from a female patient aged 2-15 years who had a stem cell transplant for aplastic anemia, so the T cells may come from the graft donor.

The DNA for the CDR3 is TGTGCCAGCAGTCCCCGGGACGGGGCGGAGAACTACAATGAGCAGTTCTTC. Residues: CASSPRDGAENYNEQFF. This chain joins TRBV6-2 or TRBV6-3 and TRBJ2-1, with D possibly called TRBD1 or TRBD2 (5 bases each). Germline CDR1 reads MNHEY; CDR2 reads SVGEGT. Trimming shortened V by 5 bases and J by 3 bases, and 20 bases separated the two germline ends. This CDR3 region has 17 residues.

The chain employs TRBV12-3 or TRBV12-4 and TRBJ1-1; tentatively, D is TRBD1 (6 bases). The CDR3 length is 17 residues. V gave up 3 bases and J gave up 4 bases, with 21 bases separating them. The CDR3 spells CASSFRQGRPLGTEAFF. DNA for the CDR3: TGTGCCAGCAGTTTCAGGCAGGGGAGGCCTTTAGGCACTGAAGCTTTCTTT.

This chain links TRBV7-3 with TRBJ1-1; no clear D gene. There are 14 residues in the CDR3. Trimming shortened V by 1 base and J by 1 base, and 7 bases separated the two germline ends. Germline V gene sequence: CDR1 SGHTA, CDR2 FQGTGA. The CDR3, as DNA: TGTGCCAGCAGCTTAAGCCCAGGGAACACTGAAGCTTTCTTT. This encodes CASSLSPGNTEAFF.

This clonotype was observed a handful of times. The V and J genes are TRBV7-8 and TRBJ2-3; 13 bases fit TRBD2. CDR1 is SGHVS and CDR2 is FQNEAQ in the germline V gene. The V gene end was trimmed by 6 bases and the J gene end by 3 bases; junction bases not matched to a gene: 9. This CDR3 comprises 17 residues. The chain's CDR3 is CASSLRTSGSGTDTQYF. CDR3 nucleotides: TGTGCCAGCAGTTTGAGGACTAGCGGGAGTGGTACAGATACGCAGTATTTT.

This clonotype was seen a handful of times. The V and J genes are TRBV19 and TRBJ1-2, with 9 bases matching TRBD1. Germline-derived CDR1 and CDR2 are LNHDA and SQIVND (reference sequence). The J segment lost 6 bases and the V segment lost 5 bases, leaving 19 bases of the junction unmatched. The CDR3 runs to 18 residues. The CDR3 loop is CASSSNYGQGRLFDGYTF. The CDR3 DNA is TGTGCCAGTAGTTCAAACTATGGACAGGGGCGACTTTTCGATGGCTACACCTTC.

The chain couples TRBV20-1 to TRBJ1-4; D remains ambiguous. Germline V gives CDR1 DFQATT, CDR2 SNEGSKA (reference sequence). This CDR3 has 10 residues. The CDR3 sequence is CSVRREKLFF. DNA of the CDR3: TGCAGCGTCCGTCGGGAAAAACTGTTTTTT.

The genes are TRBV3-1 and TRBJ2-7, with TRBD2 matching 9 bases. The CDR3 is 19 amino acids. Germline lookup yields CDR1 LGHDT and CDR2 YNNKEL (reference sequence). J gave up 0 bases and V 6 bases, and 18 bases lay outside the gene matches. CDR3 DNA sequence: TGTGCCAGCAGTCCACGGGAGTTACTAGCGGGTGACAGCTCCTACGAGCAGTACTTC. As protein: CASSPRELLAGDSSYEQYF.

This clonotype was observed a handful of times. V gene TRBV7-2 combines with J gene TRBJ1-5; D call uncertain. V gave up 2 bases and J gave up 3 bases, with 5 bases separating them. Germline V gene data show CDR1 as SGHTA and CDR2 as FQGNSA. The CDR3 contains 13 residues. CDR3 sequence reads: CASSLQANQPQHF. CDR3 nucleotides: TGTGCCAGCAGCTTACAGGCCAATCAGCCCCAGCATTTT. Full variable domain (rest looked up from reference TRBV7-2 and TRBJ1-5): GAGVSQSPSNKVTEKGKDVELRCDPISGHTALYWYRQSLGQGLEFLIYFQGNSAPDKSGLPSDRFSAERTGGSVSTLTIQRTQQEDSAVYLCASSLQANQPQHFGDGTRLSIL.

The chain joins TRBV10-2 to TRBJ2-7, with D possibly being TRBD1 (5 bases). CDR3 size: 13 residues. Germline V gene data show CDR1 as WSHSY and CDR2 as SAAADI. V gave up 1 base and J gave up 6 bases, with 10 bases separating them. This CDR3 reads CASSEWQGGEQYF. The CDR3, as DNA: TGCGCCAGCAGTGAGTGGCAGGGTGGCGAGCAGTACTTC.

This clonotype was detected ten times or more. The V gene is TRBV19, the J gene TRBJ1-2; TRBD1 is a possible D gene (5 bases). CDR1 and CDR2 from the germline V gene are LNHDA and SQIVND (reference sequence). Between the trimmed V and J ends, which lost 5 bases and 4 bases, there was a span of 17 bases. This CDR3 has 15 residues. CDR3 nucleotide sequence: TGTGCCAGTAGTGACGACAGAGGAGTGTCCTATGGCTACACCTTC. Its protein product is CASSDDRGVSYGYTF.

This clonotype came up a few times. V is TRBV5-1 and J is TRBJ2-2; 12 nucleotides agree with TRBD1. The trim removed 4 bases at V and 6 bases at J, leaving 4 bases unmatched. Germline CDR1 is SGHRS and CDR2 is YFSETQ. The CDR3 runs to 15 residues. CDR3 sequence: CASSGGQGAAGELFF. In nucleotides, the CDR3 is TGCGCCAGCAGCGGGGGACAGGGGGCGGCCGGGGAGCTGTTTTTT.

This chain joins TRBV7-2 and TRBJ1-5; D gene unclear. From germline, CDR1 is SGHTA and CDR2 FQGNSA. CDR3 length: 15 amino acids. V was shortened by 2 bases and J by 2 bases, with 10 bases between the two germline ends. The CDR3 nucleotides read TGTGCCAGCAGCTTACCCTCCTTGGGCAATCAGCCCCAGCATTTT. The encoded protein is CASSLPSLGNQPQHF. Looking up the rest from reference TRBV7-2 and TRBJ1-5 gives the full variable domain: GAGVSQSPSNKVTEKGKDVELRCDPISGHTALYWYRQSLGQGLEFLIYFQGNSAPDKSGLPSDRFSAERTGGSVSTLTIQRTQQEDSAVYLCASSLPSLGNQPQHFGDGTRLSIL.

This clonotype has only a few counts. This chain joins TRBV28 and TRBJ1-5; D possibly corresponds to TRBD1 (5 bases). Trimming removed 6 bases at V and 4 bases at J, with 16 bases between. Per the germline V gene, CDR1 is MDHEN and CDR2 is SYDVKM. The CDR3 is 15 amino acids. The CDR3 DNA sequence: TGTGCCAGCAGGGGGGTCTATTCTAAAAATCAGCCCCAGCATTTT. This encodes CASRGVYSKNQPQHF.

This clonotype turned up a few times. The V and J genes are TRBV3-1 and TRBJ2-4; perhaps TRBD1 as D (6 bases). The CDR3 is 13 amino acids. Trimming left V 2 bases short and J 14 bases short, with 16 bases between. Germline V lookup: CDR1 LGHDT, CDR2 YNNKEL (reference sequence). CDR3 region: CASSQQPGSGEYF. The CDR3 DNA is TGTGCCAGCAGCCAACAGCCTGGCTCAGGGGAGTACTTC.